This TCR beta chain was recorded in a study of T cells in Graves' hyperthyroidism and ophthalmopathy. Diagnosis of hyperthyroidism was new in patients aged 18 to 65, and its duration was under 2 months. The PBMCs were taken from around 9.1 ml of fresh peripheral blood. About this clonotype: Its specificity is unknown.

Researchers took RNA transcripts and amplified the TCR beta CDR3 regions from them. The HTBI primer set served for first-round RT-PCR of the TCR CDR3. TCRdb redid the calling of the multiplex PCR reads with MiXCR, one entry per CDR3 protein. The sample lists more than 500,000 distinct CDR3 sequences; under 20% were seen once. Germline V gene sequence: CDR1 MDHEN, CDR2 SYDVKM. The CDR3 length is 17 residues. Germline trimming cut 5 bases from V and 2 bases from J; bases unmatched to any gene: 13. The study, taken as a whole, reports: The model identified upcoming ophthalmopathy a median 6.5 months ahead of onset.

The rearrangement links TRBV28 to TRBJ2-7, with TRBD1 matching over 9 bases. The specimen was blood. This clonotype originated in a woman in her 30s with Graves' hyperthyroidism. CDR3 in DNA: TGTGCCAGCAGTCCTAGGGGAGGGACAGGGTCCACCTACGAGCAGTACTTC. Translation: CASSPRGGTGSTYEQYF.